This T cell receptor (beta chain) was identified during a study of Ad26.COV2.S vaccination and SARS-CoV-2 variants. Study information: This donor came from the COV1001 trial of Ad26.COV2.S. Study findings and constraints: Placebo recipients trailed vaccine recipients in spike-specific TCR breadth.

The sample's treatment: 19 received Ad26.COV2.S at low or high dose, single or two shots; roughly 5 received placebo; per-sample allocation not given. The samples date from day 63 after the first vaccine or placebo injection. This clone was counted once. Its target is unknown. The method was immunoSEQ multiplex PCR; TCRdb's version includes in-frame clones alone and lacks a portion of them. The table records a few hundred thousand clones, over 75% of them present only once. Per the germline V gene, CDR1 is MDHEN and CDR2 is SYDVKM. V was shortened by 8 bases and J by 2 bases, with 12 bases between the two germline ends. There are 13 residues in the CDR3.

The chain recombines TRBV28 with TRBJ1-2; possibly TRBD1 for D (5 bases). This sequence originates from a person aged 18-60 years who received the Ad26.COV2.S COVID-19 vaccine or a placebo. The sample in question was peripheral blood, obtained in a trial of Ad26.COV2.S vaccine versus placebo. Written as DNA, the CDR3 is TGTGCCAGCGTGATGGGGGGAAACTATGGCTACACCTTC. Its translation is CASVMGGNYGYTF.